This passage covers 10 T cell receptor beta chains from one sample sequenced in a study of cytomegalovirus exposure and HLA in healthy donors (dated by TCRdb to the late 2010s). Library prep was done by the immunoSEQ multiplex PCR assay. The multiplex PCR relied on a mix of 60 forward primers for TCR Vbeta segments and 13 reverse primers for TCR Jbeta segments. In its TCRdb copy, this immuneACCESS table keeps in-frame sequences only and misses some clones. Where compared with another copy, unresolved V genes explain less than half of these, and the others have no known cause. The sample table shows about 170,000 clones, and about four fifths are seen once. Of the sample, 4% to 5% is held by the ten largest clones. The sequencing sample was made of PBMCs. These receptor sequences come from a young woman in good health and CMV-seropositive.

V usage is TRBV5-6 and J usage is TRBJ2-7; D is perhaps TRBD2 (6 bases). V gave up 5 bases and J gave up 2 bases, with 17 bases separating them. CDR1 and CDR2 (germline): SGHDT, YYEEEE. CDR3 length equals 15 residues. CDR3 region: CASRLRGEVPYEQYF. The DNA of the CDR3 is TGTGCCAGCAGGTTGCGGGGAGAGGTACCCTACGAGCAGTACTTC.

V gene TRBV5-1 combines with J gene TRBJ2-7, with a possible D match to TRBD1 (6 bases). Looked up from germline, CDR1 is SGHRS and CDR2 is YFSETQ. The CDR3 has 14 amino acids. Trimming removed 3 bases at V and 3 bases at J, with 13 bases between. CDR3 protein: CASSSTGTIYEQYF. The DNA of the CDR3 is TGCGCCAGCAGCTCTACCGGGACAATCTACGAGCAGTACTTC.

The rearrangement links TRBV7-8 to TRBJ2-1, with D perhaps matching TRBD1 (6 bases). The germline CDR1 and CDR2 sequences are SGHVS and FQNEAQ. This CDR3 has 16 amino acids. Trimming took 4 bases from V and 2 from J, leaving 15 bases between them. The DNA of the CDR3 is TGTGCCAGCAGCTCCCTCGGCAGGGGAACCTACAATGAGCAGTTCTTC. This translates into CASSSLGRGTYNEQFF. Full variable domain (outside the CDR3, taken from reference TRBV7-8 and TRBJ2-1): GAGVSQSPRYKVAKRGQDVALRCDPISGHVSLFWYQQALGQGPEFLTYFQNEAQLDKSGLPSDRFFAERPEGSVSTLKIQRTQQEDSAVYLCASSSLGRGTYNEQFFGPGTRLTVL.

The chain is built from TRBV7-3 and TRBJ1-2, with TRBD1 matching 9 bases. After removal of 5 bases from V and 3 bases from J, the junction contained 7 bases not matched to a gene. The CDR3 consists of 15 residues. Per germline, CDR1 SGHTA and CDR2 FQGTGA. CDR3 sequence reads: CASSLRTGDDYGYTF. Written as DNA, the CDR3 is TGTGCCAGCAGCCTAAGGACAGGGGATGACTATGGCTACACCTTC.

In its sample, this clone was seen a few times. V gene TRBV7-6 combines with J gene TRBJ1-1; D is unresolved. Germline CDR1 and CDR2: SGHVS and FNYEAQ. The V end was cut by 2 bases, the J end by 5 bases, with 6 bases between. The CDR3 has 12 residues. For the CDR3, the DNA is TGTGCCAGCAGCTTAACGGGGACTGAAGCTTTCTTT. It specifies CASSLTGTEAFF. Variable domain in full (rest from reference TRBV7-6 and TRBJ1-1): GAGVSQSPRYKVTKRGQDVALRCDPISGHVSLYWYRQALGQGPEFLTYFNYEAQQDKSGLPNDRFSAERPEGSISTLTIQRTEQRDSAMYRCASSLTGTEAFFGQGTRLTVV.

The rearrangement uses TRBV7-7 and TRBJ2-5; D may be TRBD1 (6 bases). CDR3 length equals 13 residues. The ends were cut back, 5 bases at V and 2 bases at J, with 9 bases in the middle. CDR1 is SSHAT, CDR2 FNYEAQ, per germline (reference sequence). The CDR3 DNA reads TGTGCCAGCAGCCGTGGACAGCAAGAGACCCAGTACTTC. It specifies CASSRGQQETQYF.

The chain links TRBV5-4 to TRBJ2-5; D not resolved. There are 14 residues in the CDR3. The germline V gene has CDR1 SGHNT and CDR2 YYREEE (reference sequence). Trimming stripped 4 bases from V and 4 bases from J, with 14 bases between. CDR3 amino acids: CASSRPDGLETQYF. CDR3 coding DNA: TGTGCCAGCAGCAGGCCCGACGGGTTAGAGACCCAGTACTTC. The entire variable domain, with the rest obtained from reference TRBV5-4 and TRBJ2-5, is as follows: ETGVTQSPTHLIKTRGQQVTLRCSSQSGHNTVSWYQQALGQGPQFIFQYYREEENGRGNFPPRFSGLQFPNYSSELNVNALELDDSALYLCASSRPDGLETQYFGPGTRLLVL.

This clone has just one count. This chain connects TRBV29-1 to TRBJ1-2; tentatively, D is TRBD1 (6 bases). Germline V gene lookup returns CDR1 SQVTM and CDR2 ANQGSEA. Trimming took off 7 bases at V and 6 bases at J, with 15 bases between the two ends. The CDR3 is made up of 12 amino acids. CDR3 DNA: TGCAGCGCCAAGGGGGACACGGATGGCTACACCTTC. Amino acids: CSAKGDTDGYTF.

The rearrangement uses TRBV4-2 and TRBJ1-5; D call uncertain. Germline V gene lookup returns CDR1 LGHNA and CDR2 YNFKEQ. The ends were cut back, 0 bases at V and 2 bases at J, with 8 bases in the middle. There are 15 residues in the CDR3. The CDR3: CASSQERTGNQPQHF. DNA of the CDR3: TGTGCCAGCAGCCAAGAGAGAACAGGCAATCAGCCCCAGCATTTT.

This clone came up a few times. The chain couples TRBV7-8 to TRBJ2-1, with TRBD2 as a possible D gene (5 bases). The CDR3 loop spans 18 amino acids. Trimming removed 0 bases at V and 12 bases at J, with 27 bases between. The germline V gene encodes CDR1 SGHVS and CDR2 FQNEAQ. CDR3 amino acids: CASSLAQRTSTLEGGQFF. CDR3 DNA: TGTGCCAGCAGCTTAGCTCAGCGGACCTCCACCTTAGAGGGCGGGCAGTTCTTC.